One and the same sample provided the 27 T cell receptor beta chains below, sequenced in a study of vaccination effects on CD4 cells after COVID-19. Method: immunoSEQ multiplex PCR; TCRdb's copy keeps in-frame clones and lacks some. This sample yields 15,000 to 20,000 clones, of which about 76% are seen a single time; 20% to 25% belongs to the top ten. ViraFEST expansion of antigen-specific CD4+ T cells with viral peptide pools preceded sequencing. Investigators separated out CD4+ T cells once less than 11 days of culture had passed. The individual was infected with SARS-CoV-2 between March and December 2020, as confirmed by PCR. As their vaccination, participants received two doses of either BNT162b2 or mRNA-1273. Their antigens are not known. The sample here was CD4+ T cells from PBMCs cultured with SARS-CoV-2 spike peptides, taken after COVID-19 vaccination. The source of these receptors is a human donor who had a prior SARS-CoV-2 infection.

The rearrangement joins TRBV30 to TRBJ1-2, with 11 bases matching TRBD1. V gave up 1 base and J gave up 4 bases; unmatched junction bases: 8. The CDR3 is 16 residues long. Germline CDR1 is GTSNPN and CDR2 is SVGIG (reference sequence). CDR3 sequence reads: CAWSGNPGQGGYGYTF. CDR3 nucleotide sequence: TGTGCCTGGAGTGGGAATCCGGGACAGGGGGGCTATGGCTACACCTTC.

The chain links TRBV7-8 to TRBJ2-1; D is possibly TRBD1 (5 bases). The germline CDR1 and CDR2 sequences are SGHVS and FQNEAQ. V was pared by 10 bases and J by 3 bases, with 19 bases between. This CDR3 is built from 15 residues. The CDR3 sequence: CATQLMGLSYNEQFF. DNA of the CDR3: TGTGCCACCCAGCTTATGGGGCTCAGCTACAATGAGCAGTTCTTC. The entire variable domain, with the rest obtained from reference TRBV7-8 and TRBJ2-1, is as follows: GAGVSQSPRYKVAKRGQDVALRCDPISGHVSLFWYQQALGQGPEFLTYFQNEAQLDKSGLPSDRFFAERPEGSVSTLKIQRTQQEDSAVYLCATQLMGLSYNEQFFGPGTRLTVL.

The rearrangement uses TRBV7-8 and TRBJ1-2; no clear D. The germline V gene encodes CDR1 SGHVS and CDR2 FQNEAQ. V lost 2 bases and J lost 2, with 6 bases in between. The CDR3 is 13 amino acids. CDR3 sequence: CASSLRENYGYTF. The CDR3 nucleotides are TGTGCCAGCAGCTTACGGGAAAACTATGGCTACACCTTC.

This chain links TRBV7-6 with TRBJ2-1, with 7 nucleotides matching TRBD1. This CDR3 is built from 14 residues. The germline V gene encodes CDR1 SGHVS and CDR2 FNYEAQ. The V segment lost 5 bases and the J segment 7 bases; nucleotides outside the gene matches: 8. CDR3 nucleotides: TGTGCCAGCAGCGCCCGACAGGGTTCTAATGAGCAGTTCTTC. Translating gives CASSARQGSNEQFF. The full variable domain, completed using reference TRBV7-6 and TRBJ2-1, is GAGVSQSPRYKVTKRGQDVALRCDPISGHVSLYWYRQALGQGPEFLTYFNYEAQQDKSGLPNDRFSAERPEGSISTLTIQRTEQRDSAMYRCASSARQGSNEQFFGPGTRLTVL.

The CDR3 loop is CASSQVVTTDTQYF. The CDR3 DNA reads TGCGCCAGCAGCCAAGTCGTCACCACAGATACGCAGTATTTT. The chain joins TRBV4-1 to TRBJ2-3; D ambiguous. From germline, CDR1 is MGHRA and CDR2 YSYEKL. CDR3 length: 14 amino acids. V was pared by 1 base and J by 2 bases, with 7 bases between.

V and J are TRBV9 and TRBJ2-3; 9 bases are a match to TRBD2. The CDR3 covers 15 residues. Germline values: CDR1 SGDLS, CDR2 YYNGEE. Trimming cost V 4 bases and J 4 bases; bases outside gene matches: 7. The CDR3 bases are TGTGCCAGCAGCTTTAGCGGGGGAGGCTCAGATACGCAGTATTTT. This gives the protein CASSFSGGGSDTQYF. Full variable domain (missing parts from reference TRBV9 and TRBJ2-3): DSGVTQTPKHLITATGQRVTLRCSPRSGDLSVYWYQQSLDQGLQFLIQYYNGEERAKGNILERFSAQQFPDLHSELNLSSLELGDSALYFCASSFSGGGSDTQYFGPGTRLTVL.

This clone was found a few times. The chain uses TRBV24-1 and TRBJ2-2; perhaps D is TRBD1 or TRBD2 (6 bases each). The germline V and J ends were trimmed by 1 base and 5 bases, with 16 bases remaining between them. CDR3 length equals 17 residues. Germline CDR1 is KGHDR and CDR2 is SFDVKD. Written as DNA, the CDR3 is TGTGCCACCAGTGATTTATCGAGGGGGGCGTCTACCGGGGAGCTGTTTTTT. Protein sequence: CATSDLSRGASTGELFF.

This clone was counted between two and nine times. The chain is built from TRBV5-1 and TRBJ2-1, with TRBD1 matching over 11 bases. Germline loops: CDR1 SGHRS, CDR2 YFSETQ. CDR3 length equals 15 residues. With V trimmed by 4 bases and J by 7 bases, 7 bases remained unmatched. For the CDR3, the DNA is TGCGCCAGCAGCCAAGGGACAGGGGGTTGGAATGAGCAGTTCTTC. It specifies CASSQGTGGWNEQFF.

The gene calls are TRBV7-2 and TRBJ1-3; D is uncertain. The CDR3 sequence is 13 residues long. Per the germline V gene, CDR1 is SGHTA and CDR2 is FQGNSA. V was cut by 5 bases and J by 4 bases, with 9 bases left in between. CDR3 protein: CASSPSLGNTIYF. Written as DNA, the CDR3 is TGTGCCAGCAGCCCTAGCCTGGGAAACACCATATATTTT. The whole variable domain, remainder taken from reference TRBV7-2 and TRBJ1-3, is GAGVSQSPSNKVTEKGKDVELRCDPISGHTALYWYRQSLGQGLEFLIYFQGNSAPDKSGLPSDRFSAERTGGSVSTLTIQRTQQEDSAVYLCASSPSLGNTIYFGEGSWLTVV.

The chain carries TRBV7-2 and TRBJ1-5, with D uncertain. V dropped 5 bases and J dropped 3 bases, with 14 bases sitting between them. The CDR3 sequence is 15 residues long. From germline, CDR1 is SGHTA and CDR2 FQGNSA. The CDR3 sequence is CASSPQPGFNQPQHF. CDR3 sequence (DNA): TGTGCCAGCAGCCCTCAGCCGGGGTTCAATCAGCCCCAGCATTTT.

The V call is TRBV5-4, the J call TRBJ2-3; perhaps TRBD2 as D (6 bases). Germline CDR1 is SGHNT and CDR2 is YYREEE (reference sequence). The V gene lost 3 bases and the J gene lost 0 bases, with 17 bases spanning the gap. The CDR3 sequence is 17 residues long. The CDR3 nucleotides are TGTGCCAGCAGCTCAGCCGCGGGGAGATTTAGCACAGATACGCAGTATTTT. It yields the protein CASSSAAGRFSTDTQYF.

This clone rates as medium-sized. Other nucleotide sequences from this sample produce the same CDR3. The V and J genes are TRBV6-5 and TRBJ2-7, with 7 positions matching TRBD2. The CDR3 sequence is 15 residues long. Germline assignment: CDR1 MNHEY and CDR2 SVGAGI. V lost 0 bases and J lost 0; bases outside the gene matches: 2. CDR3 DNA sequence: TGTGCCAGCAGTTACTCTTCGGGGGGCTCCTACGAGCAGTACTTC. Encoded protein: CASSYSSGGSYEQYF.

The gene calls are TRBV11-3 and TRBJ2-3, with 7 bases that match TRBD1. The V and J ends lost 5 bases and 1 base, in that order; junction bases with no gene match: 3. In germline, CDR1 is SGHNT, CDR2 YENEEA. There are 14 residues in the CDR3. The CDR3 DNA follows: TGTGCCAGCAGCCAGGGGGAAGGCACAGATACGCAGTATTTT. Protein: CASSQGEGTDTQYF.

The rearrangement joins TRBV18 to TRBJ2-1; 8 nucleotides align to TRBD2. With 3 bases clipped from V and 9 bases from J, the junction kept 13 bases outside the gene matches. The CDR3 runs 16 residues. Germline values: CDR1 KGHSH, CDR2 LQKENI. The CDR3: CASSPLRPAGAIEQFF. CDR3 DNA: TGTGCCAGCTCACCTCTCAGGCCAGCGGGGGCTATTGAGCAGTTCTTC.

The J gene is TRBJ2-2, the V gene TRBV9; 9 positions match TRBD2. V was clipped by 4 bases and J by 9 bases; unmatched bases: 10. CDR1 and CDR2 (germline): SGDLS, YYNGEE. The CDR3 totals 15 residues. The CDR3 loop is CASSSLPGTSWELFF. In DNA, the CDR3 is TGTGCCAGCAGCTCCCTTCCCGGGACTAGCTGGGAGCTGTTTTTT.

This chain links TRBV30 with TRBJ1-3, with D perhaps TRBD1 (5 bases). The CDR3 sequence is 15 residues long. The V end was cut by 5 bases, the J end by 0 bases, with 14 bases between. Germline V gives CDR1 GTSNPN, CDR2 SVGIG (reference sequence). The CDR3 here is CAWAPGLSSGNTIYF. As DNA, the CDR3 is TGTGCCTGGGCTCCGGGACTCTCCTCTGGAAACACCATATATTTT.

The sample holds one count of this clone. J is TRBJ1-1 and V is TRBV9; possible D gene TRBD1, 6 bases. The V and J ends lost 0 bases and 1 base respectively, with 7 bases between them. This CDR3 region has 14 residues. CDR1 and CDR2 (germline): SGDLS, YYNGEE. The chain's CDR3 is CASSVGGQNTEAFF. CDR3 in DNA: TGTGCCAGCAGCGTAGGGGGACAGAACACTGAAGCTTTCTTT.

The J gene is TRBJ2-1, the V gene TRBV11-3; D gene ambiguous. CDR3 size: 16 residues. The germline CDR1 and CDR2 sequences are SGHNT and YENEEA. V shed 5 bases and J shed 2 bases, with 16 bases lying between them. The CDR3, as DNA: TGTGCCAGCAGCCCGGACGCCCGCAGGACCTACAATGAGCAGTTCTTC. Translation: CASSPDARRTYNEQFF.

V is TRBV2 and J is TRBJ1-3, with D uncertain. Germline CDR1 SNHLY, CDR2 FYNNEI. The CDR3 consists of 15 residues. V was pared by 6 bases and J by 4 bases, with 16 bases between. CDR3 amino acids: CASRETGLEGNTIYF. CDR3 bases: TGTGCCAGCAGGGAGACCGGACTAGAGGGAAACACCATATATTTT.

The chain is built from TRBV27 and TRBJ2-3; TRBD2 might be the D (7 bases). The CDR3 sequence is 13 residues long. The V gene's germline CDR1 is MNHEY and CDR2 SMNVEV (reference sequence). The germline V and J ends were trimmed by 5 bases and 9 bases, with 15 bases remaining between them. In DNA form, the CDR3 reads TGTGCCAGCAGTGAGGGAGGGGGGGAAACGCAGTATTTT. Protein sequence: CASSEGGGETQYF.

The V gene is TRBV10-3, the J gene TRBJ2-1; the match to TRBD1 covers 8 bases. This CDR3 is 13 amino acids long. From germline, CDR1 is ENHRY and CDR2 SYGVKD. V lost 7 bases, J lost 9 bases, and 8 bases stayed unmatched. The CDR3 region has the DNA TGTGCCATCAACCCGGACAGGGAAGGTGAGCAGTTCTTC. Translated, it gives CAINPDREGEQFF.

This clone was seen only once. The chain carries TRBV10-3 and TRBJ2-7; 13 nucleotides match TRBD2. The germline CDR1 and CDR2 sequences are ENHRY and SYGVKD. The CDR3 is 15 residues long. With 0 bases clipped from V and 6 bases from J, the junction kept 2 bases outside the gene matches. The CDR3 is CAISESGLAGFEQYF. The CDR3 region has the DNA TGTGCCATCAGTGAGTCGGGACTAGCGGGGTTCGAGCAGTACTTC.

The CDR3 coding sequence is TGTGCCAGCAGCTTTTGGTCCCCACTAGCGGGAGGAAGCAATGAGCAGTTCTTC. It yields the protein CASSFWSPLAGGSNEQFF. The chain uses TRBV7-3 and TRBJ2-1; 12 bases match TRBD2. This CDR3 contains 18 residues. CDR1 and CDR2 (germline): SGHTA, FQGTGA. The V gene end was trimmed by 3 bases and the J gene end by 6 bases; junction bases not matched to a gene: 12.

The chain combines TRBV19 with TRBJ1-1; D is possibly TRBD1 (5 bases). The length of the CDR3 is 14 residues. V lost 5 bases, J lost 3 bases, and 13 bases lay in between. Per the germline V gene, CDR1 is LNHDA and CDR2 is SQIVND (reference sequence). The CDR3: CASSSAGRDTEAFF. CDR3 bases: TGTGCCAGTAGTTCGGCAGGGCGTGACACTGAAGCTTTCTTT.

The gene calls are TRBV6-2 or TRBV6-3 and TRBJ2-5; D possibly uses TRBD1 or TRBD2 (5 bases each). Germline CDR1 MNHEY, CDR2 SVGEGT. The ends were cut back, 0 bases at V and 8 bases at J, with 13 bases in the middle. The CDR3 has 14 amino acids. CDR3 loop: CASSYSWDPRTQYF. Here the CDR3 DNA reads TGTGCCAGCAGTTACTCTTGGGACCCGAGAACCCAGTACTTC.

The chain uses TRBV2 and TRBJ1-5; TRBD1 agrees at 8 bases. V shed 6 bases and J 6 bases; nucleotides not matched to a gene: 10. The length of the CDR3 is 15 residues. CDR1 SNHLY and CDR2 FYNNEI come from the germline V gene. The CDR3 spells CASRPDRGLSQPQHF. CDR3 nucleotides: TGTGCCAGCAGACCCGACAGGGGACTCAGTCAGCCCCAGCATTTT.

This clone was seen a few times. The chain recombines TRBV7-2 with TRBJ2-7; D gene uncertain. CDR1 is SGHTA, CDR2 FQGNSA, per germline. The V end was cut by 0 bases, the J end by 7 bases, with 10 bases between. The CDR3 extends over 13 amino acids. DNA of the CDR3: TGTGCCAGCAGCTTAGCGCGGCAGTGGGAGCAGTACTTC. Its translation: CASSLARQWEQYF.